This T cell receptor beta chain was retrieved from a study of PD-1 blockade in classical Hodgkin lymphoma. Findings and caveats of the study: Exclusion was applied to patients who started nivolumab under 1 year after ASCT.

With respect to this clone: Its antigen is unknown.

V lost 5 bases, J lost 4 bases, and 10 bases stayed unmatched. Germline V gives CDR1 SGHTA, CDR2 FQGNSA. The length of the CDR3 is 15 residues. Every single patient, without exception, relapsed after autologous stem cell transplantation, and brentuximab vedotin exposure varied. Only in-frame clones appear in the TCRdb table, and some are missing; sequencing was by immunoSEQ multiplex PCR. In the table there are 10,000 or so clones, about 70% of which are singletons. Sample: peripheral blood mononuclear cells (PBMCs), taken at baseline. The TCR originated in a human donor with classical Hodgkin lymphoma. V gene TRBV7-2 combines with J gene TRBJ2-7; TRBD2 aligns across 8 bases. The CDR3 loop is CASSNPGLGSYEQYF. CDR3 in DNA: TGTGCCAGCAGCAACCCGGGACTAGGGTCGTACGAGCAGTACTTC. Full variable domain (remainder filled in from reference TRBV7-2 and TRBJ2-7): GAGVSQSPSNKVTEKGKDVELRCDPISGHTALYWYRQSLGQGLEFLIYFQGNSAPDKSGLPSDRFSAERTGGSVSTLTIQRTQQEDSAVYLCASSNPGLGSYEQYFGPGTRLTVT.